The T cell receptor beta chain under discussion was sequenced for a study of blood T cell repertoires in COVID-19. Study-level background: There were acute and convalescent COVID-19 samples, and they came from the United States, Italy and Spain.

In this sample, this clone turned up a few times. Assay used: immunoSEQ multiplex PCR; TCRdb lists only in-frame clones, some missing. Found here are about 150,000 clones, around four fifths of them singletons; the top ten hold around 8.4%. One Seattle source followed patients from active infection through their disease course. This sequence was found in a woman aged 80 or older with COVID-19, enrolled during active disease. Sequenced: peripheral blood.

This chain's CDR3 is CASSGLASSYNEQFF. CDR3 DNA: TGTGCCAGTTCTGGGTTGGCTAGCTCCTACAATGAGCAGTTCTTC. The rearrangement uses TRBV9 and TRBJ2-1; D unresolved. V lost 8 bases and J lost 0, with 15 bases in between. The CDR3 is 15 amino acids. CDR1 is SGDLS and CDR2 is YYNGEE in the germline V gene.